The clone carrying this T cell receptor beta chain was found many times. Germline CDR1 is DFQATT and CDR2 is SNEGSKA (reference sequence). Trimming removed 2 bases at V and 5 bases at J, with 21 bases between. The length of the CDR3 is 16 residues. These data belong to a study of metastatic and nonmetastatic thyroid tumors. There were no patients who had received any treatment before thyroid surgery. TCRdb recomputed clones from the PCR reads via MiXCR. The table records about 7,800 clones, about two fifths of them present only once. The source is a female donor with papillary thyroid cancer or a benign thyroid nodule (not recorded which). Some clones in this sample may be carry-over from other donors' samples. This chain links TRBV20-1 with TRBJ1-1; weak D call: TRBD1 (5 bases). Sample: tumor tissue. Here the CDR3 DNA reads TGCAGTGCTAGACCGGTAGCCCGATTAGAGGGGACTGAAGCTTTCTTT. The encoded protein is CSARPVARLEGTEAFF.